The 21 T cell receptor beta chains below were found in one sample sequenced in a study of blood T cell repertoires in COVID-19. Here immunoSEQ multiplex PCR was the method, and the copy in TCRdb shows in-frame clones only, minus some. This sample yields approximately 150,000 clones, of which around 80% are seen a single time; roughly 4.2% belongs to the top ten. The source material was peripheral blood. The source is a man aged 55 to 69 with acute or convalescent COVID-19.

The chain combines TRBV19 with TRBJ2-5; TRBD2 might be the D (7 bases). The CDR3 is 16 residues long. With 3 bases removed from V and 4 bases from J, the gap between germline ends came to 18 bases. Germline CDR1 and CDR2: LNHDA and SQIVND (reference sequence). In nucleotides, the CDR3 is TGTGCCAGTAGTATTGGGGGCGGGAGAGGGGGAGAGACCCAGTACTTC. This codes for CASSIGGGRGGETQYF.

This clone has only a few counts. V gene TRBV4-1 combines with J gene TRBJ2-1, with 7 positions matching TRBD1. Germline loops: CDR1 MGHRA, CDR2 YSYEKL. J lost 4 bases, V lost 4 bases, and 7 bases had no gene match. This CDR3 is built from 15 residues. The CDR3 bases are TGCGCCAGCAGCCTGCTACCGGGACAGTACAATGAGCAGTTCTTC. Protein: CASSLLPGQYNEQFF.

This clone was found once. The chain has TRBV5-6 and TRBJ2-7; 11 positions match TRBD2. Germline V gene sequence: CDR1 SGHDT, CDR2 YYEEEE. CDR3 length: 17 amino acids. The trim removed 1 base at V and 5 bases at J, leaving 11 bases unmatched. The CDR3 is CASSLRSRTSGSNEQYF. Written as DNA, the CDR3 is TGTGCCAGCAGCTTGAGATCCCGAACTAGCGGGAGTAACGAGCAGTACTTC.

This clone has a single count. The V gene is TRBV30, the J gene TRBJ2-5, with D maybe TRBD2 (5 bases). This CDR3 has 14 amino acids. Trimming removed 5 bases at V and 0 bases at J, with 13 bases between. CDR1 and CDR2 (germline): GTSNPN, SVGIG (reference sequence). The CDR3 DNA follows: TGTGCCTGGCAGTCCAGCGGATACCAAGAGACCCAGTACTTC. Its protein product is CAWQSSGYQETQYF.

V gene TRBV7-6 combines with J gene TRBJ2-5, with 12 bases identical to TRBD1. The V and J ends lost 5 bases and 2 bases, in that order; junction bases with no gene match: 9. The CDR3 runs 17 residues. Germline CDR1 is SGHVS and CDR2 is FNYEAQ. CDR3 residues: CASSQGTGGRGQETQYF. CDR3 coding DNA: TGTGCCAGCAGCCAAGGGACAGGGGGCAGGGGGCAAGAGACCCAGTACTTC.

In its sample, this clone was seen a few times. This CDR3 reads CASSQRSSGSGEQYF. CDR3 sequence (DNA): TGTGCCAGCAGCCAGCGTTCTAGCGGGAGTGGCGAGCAGTACTTC. The gene calls are TRBV5-5 and TRBJ2-7; TRBD2 matches at 10 bases. Losses at the gene ends were 4 bases for V and 6 bases for J; bases not matched to a gene: 10. The CDR3 is 15 amino acids. CDR1 SGHKS and CDR2 YYEKEE come from the germline V gene (reference sequence).

V and J are TRBV5-1 and TRBJ1-1, with D possibly being TRBD1 (6 bases). The CDR3 contains 14 residues. V lost 1 base and J lost 1, with 8 bases in between. Germline CDR1 reads SGHRS; CDR2 reads YFSETQ. This chain's CDR3 is CASSLKGENTEAFF. CDR3 in DNA: TGCGCCAGCAGCTTGAAGGGGGAGAACACTGAAGCTTTCTTT.

The chain is built from TRBV29-1 and TRBJ2-5; possible D gene TRBD2, 5 bases. CDR1 and CDR2 from the germline V gene are SQVTM and ANQGSEA. Trimming removed 4 bases at V and 3 bases at J, with 6 bases between. This CDR3 has 11 residues. CDR3 sequence (DNA): TGCAGCGTTGGGGAGAAAGAGACCCAGTACTTC. This translates into CSVGEKETQYF.

This clone is judged large. V gene TRBV5-6 combines with J gene TRBJ1-5; possibly TRBD1 for D (6 bases). Trimming removed 1 base at V and 4 bases at J, with 12 bases between. This CDR3 is built from 15 residues. CDR1 SGHDT and CDR2 YYEEEE come from the germline V gene. CDR3 region: CASSLYGGRNQPQHF. The CDR3 DNA follows: TGTGCCAGCAGCTTGTACGGGGGGCGGAATCAGCCCCAGCATTTT.

The V and J genes are TRBV28 and TRBJ2-3; D not certain. The CDR3 has 12 amino acids. Germline loops: CDR1 MDHEN, CDR2 SYDVKM. With 5 bases removed from V and 4 bases from J, the gap between germline ends came to 7 bases. CDR3: CASSRSADTQYF. CDR3 nucleotides: TGTGCCAGCAGTCGGAGTGCAGATACGCAGTATTTT. Based on the CDR3 plus reference TRBV28 and TRBJ2-3, the full variable domain is DVKVTQSSRYLVKRTGEKVFLECVQDMDHENMFWYRQDPGLGLRLIYFSYDVKMKEKGDIPEGYSVSREKKERFSLILESASTNQTSMYLCASSRSADTQYFGPGTRLTVL.

V usage is TRBV21-1 and J usage is TRBJ2-5; the DNA was not compared with TRBD1, the D call given in the table. TRBV21-1 constitutes a pseudogene. The CDR3 loop spans 19 amino acids. The CDR3 sequence: CASSPGGQGAGCSRETQYF. In nucleotides, the CDR3 is TGTGCCAGCAGCCCCGGGGGGCAGGGGGCGGGTTGTAGTAGAGAGACCCAGTACTTC.

The genes are TRBV28 and TRBJ1-2, with 8 bases that match TRBD1. J was trimmed by 0 bases and V by 4 bases; bases with no gene match: 4. Looked up from germline, CDR1 is MDHEN and CDR2 is SYDVKM. This CDR3 is built from 15 residues. This CDR3 reads CASSSPGGANYGYTF. In DNA form, the CDR3 reads TGTGCCAGCAGTTCCCCAGGGGGCGCTAACTATGGCTACACCTTC.

V gene TRBV7-2 combines with J gene TRBJ2-1; 12 bases match TRBD2. Germline V gene data show CDR1 as SGHTA and CDR2 as FQGNSA. The length of the CDR3 is 15 residues. V dropped 5 bases and J dropped 5; count of bases not matched to a gene: 4. DNA for the CDR3: TGTGCCAGCAGCCAGACTAGCGGGAGACACAATGAGCAGTTCTTC. Translation gives CASSQTSGRHNEQFF.

V is TRBV27 and J is TRBJ2-2, with a possible D match to TRBD1 (5 bases). Germline CDR1 reads MNHEY; CDR2 reads SMNVEV (reference sequence). This CDR3 has 16 amino acids. V was shortened by 3 bases and J by 3 bases, with 14 bases between the two germline ends. The CDR3 reads CASSFGQLIYTGELFF. CDR3 in DNA: TGTGCCAGCAGTTTTGGACAACTAATTTACACCGGGGAGCTGTTTTTT.

V and J are TRBV7-9 and TRBJ2-1; TRBD2 might be the D (6 bases). Looked up from germline, CDR1 is SEHNR and CDR2 is FQNEAQ (reference sequence). V lost 5 bases and J lost 5, with 19 bases in between. The length of the CDR3 is 16 residues. The CDR3 region is CASSLLGGAYHNEQFF. CDR3 sequence (DNA): TGTGCCAGCAGCCTCTTGGGCGGGGCCTACCACAATGAGCAGTTCTTC.

The chain recombines TRBV4-1 with TRBJ2-5, with TRBD2 matching 8 bases. The CDR3 spans 17 residues. Germline loops: CDR1 MGHRA, CDR2 YSYEKL. V was pared by 0 bases and J by 5 bases, with 11 bases of the junction left unmatched. The CDR3 protein is CASSQEPSGSQGETQYF. The CDR3 nucleotides read TGCGCCAGCAGCCAAGAGCCCAGCGGGAGCCAGGGGGAGACCCAGTACTTC.

V is TRBV6-5 and J is TRBJ1-5, with 7 bases fitting TRBD1. Germline values: CDR1 MNHEY, CDR2 SVGAGI. With V trimmed by 5 bases and J by 2 bases, 6 bases remained unmatched. The CDR3 is made up of 15 amino acids. The CDR3: CASSQTGAGNQPQHF. The CDR3, as DNA: TGTGCCAGCAGTCAAACAGGGGCCGGCAATCAGCCCCAGCATTTT.

The V and J genes are TRBV5-6 and TRBJ2-5; the D gene is possibly TRBD2 (6 bases). Trimming removed 5 bases at V and 5 bases at J, with 13 bases between. CDR3 length: 13 amino acids. The V gene's germline CDR1 is SGHDT and CDR2 YYEEEE. In DNA, the CDR3 is TGTGCCAGCAGTATATACGCGGGGGAGACCCAGTACTTC. Its protein product is CASSIYAGETQYF.

The chain is built from TRBV18 and TRBJ1-2, with a possible D match to TRBD1 (5 bases). The germline V and J ends were trimmed by 3 bases and 14 bases, with 22 bases remaining between them. Germline loops: CDR1 KGHSH, CDR2 LQKENI. This CDR3 comprises 14 residues. In nucleotides, the CDR3 is TGTGCCAGCTCACCGACAGCCCTTTGGAGCTTCGGGACCTTC. It yields the protein CASSPTALWSFGTF.

The chain couples TRBV5-1 to TRBJ2-7, with TRBD2 matching 8 bases. In germline, CDR1 is SGHRS, CDR2 YFSETQ. The CDR3 spans 15 residues. V lost 5 bases, J lost 4 bases, and 11 bases stayed unmatched. CDR3 nucleotides: TGCGCCAGCAGTGGCGTAGGGACTAGTCTTTACGAGCAGTACTTC. It specifies CASSGVGTSLYEQYF.

The rearrangement uses TRBV28 and TRBJ2-5; D not certain. Germline CDR1 is MDHEN and CDR2 is SYDVKM. The CDR3 extends over 12 amino acids. V was shortened by 2 bases and J by 4 bases, with 5 bases between the two germline ends. DNA of the CDR3: TGTGCCAGCAGTTTAAACACAGAGACCCAGTACTTC. Residues: CASSLNTETQYF.